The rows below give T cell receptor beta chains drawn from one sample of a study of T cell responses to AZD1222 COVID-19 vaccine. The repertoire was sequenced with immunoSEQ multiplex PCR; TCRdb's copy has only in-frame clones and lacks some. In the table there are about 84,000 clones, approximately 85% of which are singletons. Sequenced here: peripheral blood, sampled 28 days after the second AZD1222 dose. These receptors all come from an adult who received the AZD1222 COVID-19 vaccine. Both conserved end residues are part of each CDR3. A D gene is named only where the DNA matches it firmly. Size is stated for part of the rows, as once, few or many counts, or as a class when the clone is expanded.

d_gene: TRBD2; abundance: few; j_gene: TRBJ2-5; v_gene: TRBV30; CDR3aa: CAWSVLSGGTQYF; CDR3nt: TGTGCCTGGAGTGTACTCAGCGGGGGGACCCAGTACTTC
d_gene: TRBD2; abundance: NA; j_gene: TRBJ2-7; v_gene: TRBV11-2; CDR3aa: CASSLEVAGSSEQYF; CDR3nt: TGTGCCAGCAGCTTAGAAGTAGCGGGAAGTTCGGAGCAGTACTTC
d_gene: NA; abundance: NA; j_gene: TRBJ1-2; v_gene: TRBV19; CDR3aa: CASSTSPMTPTGYTF; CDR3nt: TGTGCCAGTAGTACGTCCCCCATGACGCCTACCGGCTACACCTTC
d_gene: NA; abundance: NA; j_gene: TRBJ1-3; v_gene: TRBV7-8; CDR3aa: CASSPGHTIYF; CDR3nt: TGTGCCAGCAGCCCGGGTCACACCATATATTTT
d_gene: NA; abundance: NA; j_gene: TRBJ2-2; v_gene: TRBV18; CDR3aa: CASSQTTVGELFF; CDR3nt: TGTGCCAGCTCACAGACCACAGTCGGGGAGCTGTTTTTT
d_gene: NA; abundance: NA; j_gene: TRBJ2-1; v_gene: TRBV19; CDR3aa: CAISDPGVDEQFF; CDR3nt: TGTGCCATCTCAGACCCGGGAGTGGATGAGCAGTTCTTC
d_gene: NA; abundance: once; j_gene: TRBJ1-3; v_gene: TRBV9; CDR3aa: CASSARMGGAAAGNTIYF; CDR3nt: TGTGCCAGCAGCGCGAGGATGGGGGGCGCAGCCGCTGGAAACACCATATATTTT
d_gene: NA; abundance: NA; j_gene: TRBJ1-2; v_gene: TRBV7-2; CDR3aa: CASSFDGYYGYTF; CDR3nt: TGTGCCAGCAGCTTCGATGGGTACTATGGCTACACCTTC
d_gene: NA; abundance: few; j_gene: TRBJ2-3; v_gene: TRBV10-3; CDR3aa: CAISESTGGRSDTQYF; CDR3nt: TGTGCCATCAGTGAGTCGACCGGGGGACGGTCAGATACGCAGTATTTT
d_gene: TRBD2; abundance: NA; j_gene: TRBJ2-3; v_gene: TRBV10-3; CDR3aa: CAISPGLAGNTNTQYF; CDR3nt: TGTGCCATCAGTCCCGGACTAGCGGGTAACACAAATACGCAGTATTTT
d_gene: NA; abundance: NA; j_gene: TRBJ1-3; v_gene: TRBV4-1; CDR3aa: CASSQFRGSGNTIYF; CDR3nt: TGCGCCAGCAGCCAATTTCGGGGTTCTGGAAACACCATATATTTT
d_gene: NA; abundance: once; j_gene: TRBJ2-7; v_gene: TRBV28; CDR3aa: CASSWDRYEQYF; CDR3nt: TGTGCCAGCAGTTGGGACCGCTACGAGCAGTACTTC
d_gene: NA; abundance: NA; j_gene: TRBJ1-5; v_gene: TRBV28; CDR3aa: CASSPTSNQPQHF; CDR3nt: TGTGCCAGCAGCCCAACAAGCAATCAGCCCCAGCATTTT
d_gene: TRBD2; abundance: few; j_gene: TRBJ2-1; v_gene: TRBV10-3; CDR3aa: CAISRTSDGNEQFF; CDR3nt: TGTGCCATCAGTAGGACTAGCGATGGTAATGAGCAGTTCTTC
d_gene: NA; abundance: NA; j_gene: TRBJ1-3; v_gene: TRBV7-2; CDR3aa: CASSFTGSGNTIYF; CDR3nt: TGTGCCAGCAGTTTTACAGGGTCCGGAAACACCATATATTTT
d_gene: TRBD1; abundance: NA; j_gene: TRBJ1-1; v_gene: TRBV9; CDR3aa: CASSVDGRGRGTEAFF; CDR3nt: TGTGCCAGCAGCGTAGATGGCAGGGGGCGCGGCACTGAAGCTTTCTTT
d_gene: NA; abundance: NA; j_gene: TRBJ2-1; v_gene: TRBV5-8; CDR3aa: CASSATGRSYNEQFF; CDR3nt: TGTGCCAGCAGCGCGACTGGACGCTCCTACAATGAGCAGTTCTTC
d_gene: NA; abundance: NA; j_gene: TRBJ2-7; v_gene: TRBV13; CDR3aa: CASSFSRRRFEQYF; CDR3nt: TGTGCCAGCAGCTTCTCACGCAGGAGGTTCGAGCAGTACTTC
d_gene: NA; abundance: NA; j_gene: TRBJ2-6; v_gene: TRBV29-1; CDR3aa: CSVVGAAGANVLTF; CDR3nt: TGCAGCGTTGTGGGGGCAGCTGGGGCCAACGTCCTGACTTTC
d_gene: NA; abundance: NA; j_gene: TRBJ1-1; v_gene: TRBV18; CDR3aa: CASSPQGAEAFF; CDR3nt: TGTGCCAGCTCACCTCAGGGTGCTGAAGCTTTCTTT
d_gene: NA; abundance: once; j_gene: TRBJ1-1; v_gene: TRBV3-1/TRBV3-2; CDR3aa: CASSPLWQNTEAFF; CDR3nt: TGTGCCAGCAGCCCTTTATGGCAGAACACTGAAGCTTTCTTT
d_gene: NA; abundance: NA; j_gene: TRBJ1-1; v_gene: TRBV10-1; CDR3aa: CASSEDSRLNTEAFF; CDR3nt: TGCGCCAGCAGTGAGGACAGCCGATTGAACACTGAAGCTTTCTTT
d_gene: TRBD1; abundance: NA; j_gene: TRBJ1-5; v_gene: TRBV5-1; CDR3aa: CASSLAGGSNQPQHF; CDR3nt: TGCGCCAGCAGCTTGGCAGGGGGAAGCAATCAGCCCCAGCATTTT
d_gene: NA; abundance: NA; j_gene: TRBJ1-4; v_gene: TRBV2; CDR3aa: CASSRGTTNEKLFF; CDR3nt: TGTGCCAGCAGCCGGGGAACCACTAATGAAAAACTGTTTTTT
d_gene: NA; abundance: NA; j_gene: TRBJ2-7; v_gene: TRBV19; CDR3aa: CASSIDRYTYEQYF; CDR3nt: TGTGCCAGTAGTATAGATCGATACACCTACGAGCAGTACTTC
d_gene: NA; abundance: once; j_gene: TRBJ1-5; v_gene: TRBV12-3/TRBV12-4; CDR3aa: CASSQRAQPQHF; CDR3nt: TGTGCCAGCAGCCAGAGGGCGCAGCCCCAGCATTTT
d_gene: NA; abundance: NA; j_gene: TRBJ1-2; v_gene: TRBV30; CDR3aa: CAWTRDHLYNGYTF; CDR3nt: TGTGCCTGGACCCGGGACCATCTGTATAATGGCTACACCTTC
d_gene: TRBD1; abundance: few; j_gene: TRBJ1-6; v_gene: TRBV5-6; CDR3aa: CASSADRGGISPLHF; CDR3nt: TGTGCCAGCAGCGCGGACAGGGGGGGGATTTCACCCCTCCACTTT
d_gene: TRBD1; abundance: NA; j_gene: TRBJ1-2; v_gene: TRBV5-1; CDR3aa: CASSTGDRNGYTF; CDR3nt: TGCGCCAGCAGCACAGGGGATCGGAATGGCTACACCTTC
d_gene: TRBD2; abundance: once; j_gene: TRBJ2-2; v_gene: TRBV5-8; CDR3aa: CASSRFSGGTGELFF; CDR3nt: TGTGCCAGCAGCCGTTTTAGCGGGGGCACCGGGGAGCTGTTTTTT
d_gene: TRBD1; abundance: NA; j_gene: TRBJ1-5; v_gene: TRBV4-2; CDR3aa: CASSHGQGNQPQHF; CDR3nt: TGTGCCAGCAGCCACGGACAGGGCAATCAGCCCCAGCATTTT
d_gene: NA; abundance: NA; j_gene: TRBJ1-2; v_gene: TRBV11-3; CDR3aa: CASSGTEYYGYTF; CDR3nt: TGTGCCAGCAGCGGGACGGAGTACTATGGCTACACCTTC
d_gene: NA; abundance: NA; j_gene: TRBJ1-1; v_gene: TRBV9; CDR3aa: CASSVEGMGAEAFF; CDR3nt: TGTGCCAGCAGCGTAGAGGGTATGGGGGCTGAAGCTTTCTTT
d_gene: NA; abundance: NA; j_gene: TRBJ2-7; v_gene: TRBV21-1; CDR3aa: CASSKAGRGPYEQYF; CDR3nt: TGTGCCAGCAGCAAAGCGGGCAGGGGCCCCTACGAGCAGTACTTC
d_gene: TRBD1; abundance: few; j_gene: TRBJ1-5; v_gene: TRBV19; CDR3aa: CASRPRRDRDKSQPQHF; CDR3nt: TGTGCCAGTAGACCGCGCCGGGACAGGGATAAAAGTCAGCCCCAGCATTTT
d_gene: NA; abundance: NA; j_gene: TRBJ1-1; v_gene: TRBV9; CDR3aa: CASSVGWAGPLF; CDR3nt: TGTGCCAGCAGCGTAGGGTGGGCAGGGCCACTCTTT
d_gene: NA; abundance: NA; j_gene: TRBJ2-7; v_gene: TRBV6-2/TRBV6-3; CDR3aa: CASSQSGTHSYEQYF; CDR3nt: TGTGCCAGCAGTCAGTCCGGGACACACTCCTACGAGCAGTACTTC
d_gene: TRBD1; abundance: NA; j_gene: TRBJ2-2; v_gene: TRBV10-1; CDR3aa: CAGNSNRGPNTGELFF; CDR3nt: TGCGCCGGAAACTCTAACAGGGGTCCGAACACCGGGGAGCTGTTTTTT
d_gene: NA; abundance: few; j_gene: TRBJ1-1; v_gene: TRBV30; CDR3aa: CAWIIGGEAFF; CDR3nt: TGTGCCTGGATAATAGGAGGTGAAGCTTTCTTT
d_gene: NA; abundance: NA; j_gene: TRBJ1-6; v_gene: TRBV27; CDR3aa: CASSLSWSSYNSPLHF; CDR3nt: TGTGCCAGCAGTTTATCGTGGAGCTCCTATAATTCACCCCTCCACTTT
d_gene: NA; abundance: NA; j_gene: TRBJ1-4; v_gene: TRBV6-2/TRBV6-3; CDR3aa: CASSPGTIGNEKLFF; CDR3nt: TGTGCCAGCAGTCCAGGGACAATAGGGAATGAAAAACTGTTTTTT
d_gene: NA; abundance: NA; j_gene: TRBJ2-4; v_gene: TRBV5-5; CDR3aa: CASSPPTGQNIQYF; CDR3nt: TGTGCCAGCAGCCCCCCCACCGGGCAAAACATTCAGTACTTC
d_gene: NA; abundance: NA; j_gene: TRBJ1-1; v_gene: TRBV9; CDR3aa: CASSVWAQAEAFF; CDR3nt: TGTGCCAGCAGCGTATGGGCACAGGCTGAAGCTTTCTTT
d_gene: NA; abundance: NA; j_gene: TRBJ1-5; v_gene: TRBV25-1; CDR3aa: CASSASSGNQPQHF; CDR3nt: TGTGCCAGCAGTGCCAGTTCCGGCAATCAGCCCCAGCATTTT
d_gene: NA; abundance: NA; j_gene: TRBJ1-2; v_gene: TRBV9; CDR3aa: CASSVEVRGGYTF; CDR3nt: TGTGCCAGCAGCGTAGAGGTCAGGGGAGGCTACACCTTC
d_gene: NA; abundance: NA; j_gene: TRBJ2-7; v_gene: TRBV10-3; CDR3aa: CAISPKGYEQYF; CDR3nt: TGTGCCATATCCCCGAAGGGCTACGAGCAGTACTTC
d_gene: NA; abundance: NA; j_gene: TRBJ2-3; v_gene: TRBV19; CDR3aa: CASSIDRVRDTQYF; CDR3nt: TGTGCCAGTAGTATAGACAGGGTCAGAGATACGCAGTATTTT
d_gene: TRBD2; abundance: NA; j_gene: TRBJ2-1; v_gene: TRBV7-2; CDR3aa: CASSHSGGDYNEQFF; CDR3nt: TGTGCCAGCAGCCATAGCGGGGGGGACTACAATGAGCAGTTCTTC
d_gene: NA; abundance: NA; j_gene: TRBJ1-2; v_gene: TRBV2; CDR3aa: CASSERQVDYGYTF; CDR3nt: TGTGCCAGCAGTGAGCGACAGGTTGATTATGGCTACACCTTC
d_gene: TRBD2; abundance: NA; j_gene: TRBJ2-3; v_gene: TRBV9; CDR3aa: CASSGQRGLSDTQYF; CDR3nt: TGTGCCAGCAGCGGACAGCGGGGGCTCTCAGATACGCAGTATTTT
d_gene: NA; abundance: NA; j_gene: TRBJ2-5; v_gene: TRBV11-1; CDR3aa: CASSFDDGTTQYF; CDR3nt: TGTGCCAGCAGCTTTGATGACGGGACGACCCAGTACTTC
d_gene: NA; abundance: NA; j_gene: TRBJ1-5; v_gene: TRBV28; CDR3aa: CASSSPTSPGTGSNQPQHF; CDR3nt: TGTGCCAGCAGCTCCCCCACCTCCCCGGGGACGGGGAGCAATCAGCCCCAGCATTTT
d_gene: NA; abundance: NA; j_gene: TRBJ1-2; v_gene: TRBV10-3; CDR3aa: CAISARGNYGYTF; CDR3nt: TGTGCCATCAGTGCTAGGGGGAACTATGGCTACACCTTC
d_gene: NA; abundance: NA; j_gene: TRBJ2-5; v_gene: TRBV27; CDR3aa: CASSLLGAGETQYF; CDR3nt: TGTGCCAGCAGTTTGCTAGGGGCCGGAGAGACCCAGTACTTC
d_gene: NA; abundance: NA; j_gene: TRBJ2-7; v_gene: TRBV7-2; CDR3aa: CASSLTGVGYEQYF; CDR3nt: TGTGCCAGCAGCTTAACGGGAGTTGGATACGAGCAGTACTTC
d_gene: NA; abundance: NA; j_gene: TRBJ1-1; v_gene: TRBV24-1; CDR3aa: CAVWDGVVNTEAFF; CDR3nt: TGTGCCGTATGGGACGGCGTGGTGAACACTGAAGCTTTCTTT
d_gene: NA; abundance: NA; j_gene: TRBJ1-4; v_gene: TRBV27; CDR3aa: CASRWGGTEKLFF; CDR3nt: TGTGCCAGCAGGTGGGGGGGTACGGAAAAACTGTTTTTT
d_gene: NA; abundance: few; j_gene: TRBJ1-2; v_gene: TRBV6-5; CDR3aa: CASRPGTQTGGYTF; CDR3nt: TGTGCCAGCAGACCCGGGACACAAACCGGCGGCTACACCTTC
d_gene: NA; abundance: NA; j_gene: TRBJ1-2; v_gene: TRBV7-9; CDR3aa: CASSSDQVFGLDGYTF; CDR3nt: TGTGCCAGCAGCTCAGACCAGGTATTTGGTCTCGATGGCTACACCTTC